Sequencing of this TCR beta chain was carried out in a study of blood T cell repertoires in COVID-19. Turning to the study itself: The analysed material was cDNA or gDNA that came from T cells, B-cell-depleted T cells, or PBMCs.

The CDR3 runs 16 residues. The germline V gene has CDR1 ENHRY and CDR2 SYGVKD. The junction had 11 bases not matched to a gene; V was cut back by 4 bases and J by 6 bases. In assigning cohorts, the study relied on participant-reported clinical history. Shortly before study entry, within 2 weeks, exposed participants had met a COVID-19 case. The assay was immunoSEQ multiplex PCR, and TCRdb's table has in-frame clones only and misses some. The repertoire holds 250,000 or so clones, with approximately 85% as singletons. The chain recombines TRBV10-3 with TRBJ2-2; 7 bases are shared with TRBD2. The source of this sequence is a woman in her 50s who had been exposed to COVID-19. Sequencing used PBMCs or T cells enriched from blood (not recorded which). The chain's CDR3 is CAISGLAPGRSGELFF. CDR3 coding DNA: TGTGCCATCAGTGGACTAGCCCCGGGGAGATCCGGGGAGCTGTTTTTT.